A selection of T cell receptor beta chains follows, all from one sample in a study of cytomegalovirus exposure and HLA in healthy donors. The assay was immunoSEQ multiplex PCR, and TCRdb's table has in-frame clones only and misses some. The repertoire holds a few hundred thousand clones, with about 80% as singletons. Sequenced: PBMCs. The receptors were sampled from a man aged 35 to 55 in good health and CMV-seronegative. CDR3s include the opening cysteine and the closing phenylalanine or tryptophan.

CDR3 length | V gene | CDR3 protein
11 | TRBV6-6 | CASRTNEKLFF
15 | TRBV7-2 | CASSLGPQGNTEAFF
13 | TRBV19 | CASRSGQNEKLFF
15 | TRBV5-1 | CASSLDRVNTGELFF
16 | TRBV7-9 | CATFSGSGGNTGELFF
15 | TRBV30 | CASSGGPATNEKLFF
15 | TRBV27 | CASSLASGSSYEQYF
16 | TRBV4-3 | CASSRTLGGARTEAFF
18 | TRBV11-2 | CASSLEARAGAGTDTQYF
15 | TRBV28 | CATEAYTGLAGELFF
14 | TRBV7-9 | CASSLDSSGYEQYF
14 | TRBV18 | CASSPTDRNTEAFF
17 | TRBV27 | CASSLPQLTSQSYEQYF
14 | TRBV2 | CASSSTGRGTEAFF
15 | TRBV9 | CASSVDGVTNEKLFF
18 | TRBV7-3 | CASSSRDRGIKGNTEAFF
14 | TRBV4-3 | CASSHGFGDNEQFF
16 | TRBV7-9 | CASSLGGTGDMDTQYF
16 | TRBV7-2 | CASSLEDRVLADTQYF
14 | TRBV5-1 | CASSPGQGRDTQYF
14 | TRBV7-9 | CASTLGGVIYEQYF
17 | TRBV5-3 | CARSLNVRVASNQPQHF
15 | TRBV7-9 | CASSGLDPNTGELFF
14 | TRBV2 | CASSGGQANYGYTF
14 | TRBV5-4 | CASSGTYLGRGQFF
15 | TRBV5-6 | CASRGLGDSNYGYTF
16 | TRBV7-2 | CASSPRAGGHTGELFF
15 | TRBV10-1 | CASSESAVLNTEAFF
15 | TRBV5-4 | CASSRAGGVTGELFF
17 | TRBV18 | CASSPDQGSGGNQPQHF
16 | TRBV28 | CASRPGGASRSYEQYF
12 | TRBV6-5 | CASGYGLRGYTF
15 | TRBV2 | CASRLSQGVGEKLFF
17 | TRBV7-2 | CASSLATGLRGAYEQYF
14 | TRBV6-1 | CASSEGTANTEAFF
16 | TRBV7-9 | CSSSPSGGLAKNIQYF
19 | TRBV27 | CASSLRLNATPLYNSPLHF
14 | TRBV5-1 | CASRPGQGANEQYF
14 | TRBV7-2 | CASSLGEGFREQFF
15 | TRBV5-8 | CASSLATGPTGELFF
14 | TRBV5-5 | CASSLESLYTEAFF
13 | TRBV11-2 | CASSRARGWEQFF
15 | TRBV5-6 | CASSGQIPYYNEQFF
18 | TRBV19 | CASSIGREGWVVGNEQFF
14 | TRBV5-1 | CASSELRTTDTQYF
15 | TRBV6-5 | CASSYGGISTDTQYF
15 | TRBV7-2 | CASSLTQGFNEKLFF
14 | TRBV5-1 | CASSFDSLNSPLHF
15 | TRBV5-5 | CASSLEGQVYNEQFF
11 | TRBV10-3 | CAIRANNEQFF
15 | TRBV4-3 | CASSQGLGGGNIQYF
16 | TRBV2 | CASSGSSGGAVETQYF
14 | TRBV28 | CASSSRQGSGGYTF
15 | TRBV9 | CASSVGTGGLYEQYF